This T cell receptor beta chain was identified in a study of cytomegalovirus exposure and HLA in healthy donors. Study-wide points: The authors listed 164 TCR beta chains as cytomegalovirus-associated.

The primer mix had 60 Vbeta and 13 Jbeta primers. Produced via immunoSEQ multiplex PCR; TCRdb's table is partial and in-frame only. There are about 200,000 clones in the sample; around 79% occur only once, and 0.35% to 0.5% lies in the top ten. About this clone itself: The antigen remains undetermined.

V was pared by 5 bases and J by 7 bases, with 14 bases between. Germline CDR1 reads LNHDA; CDR2 reads SQIVND (reference sequence). This CDR3 spans 13 amino acids. The sequence came from a male donor in good health and CMV-seropositive. The chain has TRBV19 and TRBJ2-5; TRBD1 might be the D (6 bases). The sequencing input was PBMCs. The CDR3 region has the DNA TGTGCCAGTAGTGTTTCAGGGGAGTGGACCCAGTACTTC. This gives the protein CASSVSGEWTQYF.